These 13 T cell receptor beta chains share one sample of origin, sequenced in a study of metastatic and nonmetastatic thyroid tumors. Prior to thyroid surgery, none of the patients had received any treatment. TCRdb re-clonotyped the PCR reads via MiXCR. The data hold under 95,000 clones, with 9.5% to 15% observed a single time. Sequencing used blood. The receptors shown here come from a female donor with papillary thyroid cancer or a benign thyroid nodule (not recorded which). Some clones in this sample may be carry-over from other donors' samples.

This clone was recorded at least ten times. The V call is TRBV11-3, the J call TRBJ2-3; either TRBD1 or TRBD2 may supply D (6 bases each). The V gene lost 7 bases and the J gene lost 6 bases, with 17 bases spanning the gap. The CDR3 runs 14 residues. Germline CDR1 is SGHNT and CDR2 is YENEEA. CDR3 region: CASNRRGSGDTQYF. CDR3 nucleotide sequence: TGTGCCAGCAATAGGAGGGGGTCAGGGGATACGCAGTATTTT.

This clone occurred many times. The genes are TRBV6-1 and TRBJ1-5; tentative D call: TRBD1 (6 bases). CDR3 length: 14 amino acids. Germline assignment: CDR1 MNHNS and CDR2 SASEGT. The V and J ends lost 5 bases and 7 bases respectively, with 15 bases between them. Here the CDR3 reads CASSQSGESQPQHF. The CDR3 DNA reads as TGTGCCAGCAGTCAATCAGGGGAGAGCCAGCCCCAGCATTTT.

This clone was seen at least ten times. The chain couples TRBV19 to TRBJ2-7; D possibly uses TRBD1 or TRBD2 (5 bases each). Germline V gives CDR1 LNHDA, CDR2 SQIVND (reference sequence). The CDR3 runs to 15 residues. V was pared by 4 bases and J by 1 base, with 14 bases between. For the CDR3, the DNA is TGTGCCAGTAGTACGGGGAGCACAGGATCCTACGAGCAGTACTTC. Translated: CASSTGSTGSYEQYF. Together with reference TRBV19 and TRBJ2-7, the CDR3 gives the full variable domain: DGGITQSPKYLFRKEGQNVTLSCEQNLNHDAMYWYRQDPGQGLRLIYYSQIVNDFQKGDIAEGYSVSREKKESFPLTVTSAQKNPTAFYLCASSTGSTGSYEQYFGPGTRLTVT.

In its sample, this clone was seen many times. CDR3: CASRVGGPSNQPQHF. The DNA of the CDR3 is TGTGCCAGCAGGGTGGGGGGCCCTAGCAATCAGCCCCAGCATTTT. J is TRBJ1-5 and V is TRBV27; the D gene is possibly TRBD1 (6 bases). The V end lost 6 bases, the J end lost 0 bases, and 12 bases lay between the germline ends. This CDR3 has 15 residues. Germline CDR1 is MNHEY and CDR2 is SMNVEV (reference sequence).

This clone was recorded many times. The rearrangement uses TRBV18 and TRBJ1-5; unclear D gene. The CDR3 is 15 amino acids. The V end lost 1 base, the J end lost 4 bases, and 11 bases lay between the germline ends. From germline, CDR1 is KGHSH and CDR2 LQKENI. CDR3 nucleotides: TGTGCCAGCTCACCACAGGGCAGCCCAAATCAGCCCCAGCATTTT. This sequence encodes CASSPQGSPNQPQHF.

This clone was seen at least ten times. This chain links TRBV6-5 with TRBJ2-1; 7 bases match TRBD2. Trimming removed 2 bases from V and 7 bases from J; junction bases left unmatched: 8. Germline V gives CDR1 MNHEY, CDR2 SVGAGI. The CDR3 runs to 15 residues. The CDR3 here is CASSYGGLGDNEQFF. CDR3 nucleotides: TGTGCCAGCAGTTACGGAGGACTAGGTGATAATGAGCAGTTCTTC.

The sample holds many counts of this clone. The CDR3 bases are TGTGCCAGCAGCTCCCTAGCGGGAGTTCCAGAGACCCAGTACTTC. Protein: CASSSLAGVPETQYF. The V gene is TRBV7-2, the J gene TRBJ2-5, with 10 bases identical to TRBD2. Germline CDR1 and CDR2: SGHTA and FQGNSA. The CDR3 has 15 amino acids. The junction had 6 bases not matched to a gene; V was cut back by 4 bases and J by 4 bases.

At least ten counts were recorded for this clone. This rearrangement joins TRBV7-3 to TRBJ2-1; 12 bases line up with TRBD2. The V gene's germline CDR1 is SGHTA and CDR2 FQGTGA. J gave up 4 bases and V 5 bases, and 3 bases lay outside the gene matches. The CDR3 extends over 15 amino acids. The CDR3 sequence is CASSLAGGTYNEQFF. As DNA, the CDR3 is TGTGCCAGCAGCCTAGCGGGAGGGACTTACAATGAGCAGTTCTTC.

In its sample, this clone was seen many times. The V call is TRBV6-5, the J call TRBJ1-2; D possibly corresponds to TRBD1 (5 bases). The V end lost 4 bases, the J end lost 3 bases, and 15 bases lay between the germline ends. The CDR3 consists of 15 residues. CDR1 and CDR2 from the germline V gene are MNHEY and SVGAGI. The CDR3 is CASSSLDSDDYGYTF. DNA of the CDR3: TGTGCCAGCAGTTCCCTCGACAGTGACGACTATGGCTACACCTTC.

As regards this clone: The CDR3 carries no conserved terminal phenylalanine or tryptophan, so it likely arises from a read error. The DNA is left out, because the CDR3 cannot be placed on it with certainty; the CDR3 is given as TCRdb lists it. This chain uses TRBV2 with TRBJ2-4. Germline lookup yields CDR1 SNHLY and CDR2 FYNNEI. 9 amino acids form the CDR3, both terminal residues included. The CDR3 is CASSEAWWG.

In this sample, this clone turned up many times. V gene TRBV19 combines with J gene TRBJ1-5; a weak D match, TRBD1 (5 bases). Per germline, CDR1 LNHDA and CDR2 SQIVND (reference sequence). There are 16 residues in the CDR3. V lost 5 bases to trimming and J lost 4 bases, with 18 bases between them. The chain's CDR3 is CASSLRGRQPNQPQHF. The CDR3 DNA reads TGTGCCAGTAGTCTCAGAGGGCGACAGCCAAATCAGCCCCAGCATTTT.

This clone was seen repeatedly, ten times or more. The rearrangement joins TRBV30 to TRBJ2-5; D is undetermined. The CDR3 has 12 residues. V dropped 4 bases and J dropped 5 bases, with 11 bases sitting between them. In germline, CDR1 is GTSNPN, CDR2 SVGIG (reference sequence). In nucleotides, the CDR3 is TGTGCCTGGAAAGAATACGGGGAGACCCAGTACTTC. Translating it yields CAWKEYGETQYF.

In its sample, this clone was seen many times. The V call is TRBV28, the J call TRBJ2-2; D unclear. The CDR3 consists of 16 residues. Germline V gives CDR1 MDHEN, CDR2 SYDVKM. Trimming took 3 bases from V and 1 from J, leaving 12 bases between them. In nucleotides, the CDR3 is TGTGCCAGCAGTTTGCCCCTCGAAGGGAACACCGGGGAGCTGTTTTTT. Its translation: CASSLPLEGNTGELFF.